This T cell receptor (beta chain) was found in a study of T cell repertoires in cytomegalovirus infection. About the study: Alongside well-studied HLA-B-restricted CMV epitopes, recently identified HLA-C-restricted CMV epitopes were also used. From public TCR beta signatures came an indication of both CMV infection and matching HLA type.

The CDR3 is 16 amino acids. The germline CDR1 and CDR2 sequences are SGHNT and YENEEA. V trimming: 5 bases; J trimming: 0 bases; junction bases outside the gene matches: 7. TCRdb used MiXCR to reprocess the reads, holding one entry per CDR3 protein. The table lists roughly 990,000 distinct CDR3 sequences, roughly 30% of them singletons. Turning to this clonotype: Antigen unknown.

Study-level findings and limits: CMV-specific TCR beta clonotypes restricted by HLA-C dominated the ex vivo response. Public TCR beta family frequency separated CMV-and-HLA carriers, including in an independent cohort.

This sample comprised cultured CD8+ T cells from PBMCs, obtained from culture after CMV antigen stimulation. The TCR originated in a human donor in good health (CMV status not recorded). Some clones in this sample may be carry-over from other donors' samples. This chain connects TRBV11-3 to TRBJ2-1; 7 nucleotides agree with TRBD2. CDR3 region: CASSPSGARSYNEQFF. The CDR3 bases are TGTGCCAGCAGCCCGAGCGGGGCTCGCTCCTACAATGAGCAGTTCTTC.